The 16 T cell receptor beta chains reported below all come from one sample, sequenced in a study of shared T cell receptors in the human thymus (dated by TCRdb to the early 2020s). The method was the immunoSEQ multiplex PCR assay. TCRdb provides this immuneACCESS table in a form limited to in-frame rearrangements. Some clones are lacking; in checked studies, under half of them reflect an unresolved V gene, and why the rest are absent is not known. The sample includes roughly 410,000 clones, with over 90% observed a single time. Roughly 0.02% of the sample belongs to the ten largest clones. The sequencing input was thymocytes. The source is a human donor.

V usage is TRBV5-4 and J usage is TRBJ2-3, with D perhaps matching TRBD1 or TRBD2 (5 bases each). The germline V and J ends were trimmed by 8 bases and 3 bases, with 16 bases remaining between them. This CDR3 comprises 14 residues. Germline V lookup: CDR1 SGHNT, CDR2 YYREEE (reference sequence). The CDR3 DNA reads TGTGCCAGTAGCCGGGACCCTGGGACAGATACGCAGTATTTT. Amino acid sequence: CASSRDPGTDTQYF.

The chain couples TRBV7-9 to TRBJ2-1; TRBD2 matches 7 bases. Germline CDR1 is SEHNR and CDR2 is FQNEAQ (reference sequence). This CDR3 has 15 residues. J was trimmed by 8 bases and V by 2 bases; bases with no gene match: 9. DNA of the CDR3: TGTGCCAGCAGCTTAAGGAGACTAGCCGGCGATGAGCAGTTCTTC. It is translated as CASSLRRLAGDEQFF. Based on the CDR3 plus reference TRBV7-9 and TRBJ2-1, the full variable domain is DTGVSQNPRHKITKRGQNVTFRCDPISEHNRLYWYRQTLGQGPEFLTYFQNEAQLEKSRLLSDRFSAERPKGSFSTLEIQRTEQGDSAMYLCASSLRRLAGDEQFFGPGTRLTVL.

As for this clone: Other DNA sequences in this sample translate to the same CDR3. V usage is TRBV7-9 and J usage is TRBJ2-2, with TRBD1 matching over 8 bases. Trimming took 3 bases from V and 6 from J; bases not matched to a gene: 3. Germline V gene sequence: CDR1 SEHNR, CDR2 FQNEAQ (reference sequence). The CDR3 consists of 14 residues. In DNA, the CDR3 is TGTGCCAGCAGCTTGAGACAGGGGTCCGGGGAGCTGTTTTTT. Translated, it gives CASSLRQGSGELFF.

V usage is TRBV6-1 and J usage is TRBJ2-3; 8 positions agree with TRBD1. Germline CDR1 and CDR2: MNHNS and SASEGT. There are 18 residues in the CDR3. Unmatched junction bases numbered 10, after V lost 1 base and J lost 1 base. The CDR3 coding sequence is TGTGCCAGCAGTGAAGGTGGGATGGGGGGACAGGGCACAGATACGCAGTATTTT. This translates into CASSEGGMGGQGTDTQYF.

The J gene is TRBJ2-7, the V gene TRBV27; D is undetermined. The CDR3 has 13 residues. Trimming took 5 bases from V and 0 from J, leaving 8 bases between them. In germline, CDR1 is MNHEY, CDR2 SMNVEV (reference sequence). The DNA of the CDR3 is TGTGCCAGCAGTCGGATTAGCTCCTACGAGCAGTACTTC. Encoded protein: CASSRISSYEQYF.

The V call is TRBV19, the J call TRBJ2-3; TRBD2 might be the D (6 bases). The CDR3 is 17 amino acids. The germline V gene encodes CDR1 LNHDA and CDR2 SQIVND (reference sequence). With 4 bases removed from V and 0 bases from J, the gap between germline ends came to 17 bases. This chain's CDR3 is CASSTQGLRGSTDTQYF. CDR3 nucleotide sequence: TGTGCCAGTAGTACCCAGGGACTTAGAGGGAGCACAGATACGCAGTATTTT.

The J gene is TRBJ2-5, the V gene TRBV27; the D call may be TRBD1 or TRBD2 (5 bases each). The ends were cut back, 8 bases at V and 1 base at J, with 14 bases in the middle. Germline lookup yields CDR1 MNHEY and CDR2 SMNVEV (reference sequence). The CDR3 totals 14 residues. The CDR3 protein is CASSPTGPQETQYF. The CDR3 region has the DNA TGTGCCAGCTCCCCCACGGGGCCCCAAGAGACCCAGTACTTC.

The rearrangement links TRBV7-9 to TRBJ1-1, with D uncertain. Trimming cost V 1 base and J 3 bases, with 15 bases left between them. Germline V gene data show CDR1 as SEHNR and CDR2 as FQNEAQ (reference sequence). This CDR3 has 16 amino acids. CDR3 nucleotide sequence: TGTGCCAGCAGCTTAGTTAGAGAAGGCGGGGACACTGAAGCTTTCTTT. This translates into CASSLVREGGDTEAFF.

This rearrangement joins TRBV4-1 to TRBJ2-1; tentatively, D is TRBD1 or TRBD2 (5 bases each). V was shortened by 4 bases and J by 0 bases, with 16 bases between the two germline ends. The germline gives CDR1 MGHRA, CDR2 YSYEKL. The CDR3 is 17 amino acids. Here the CDR3 reads CASSPERGPSSYNEQFF. Written as DNA, the CDR3 is TGCGCCAGCAGCCCCGAACGGGGCCCAAGCTCCTACAATGAGCAGTTCTTC.

The genes are TRBV2 and TRBJ1-2; D remains unclear. V lost 4 bases and J lost 5, with 8 bases in between. Germline V gene lookup returns CDR1 SNHLY and CDR2 FYNNEI. This CDR3 has 12 amino acids. CDR3 residues: CASSAGSYGYTF. CDR3 DNA sequence: TGTGCCAGCAGTGCAGGAAGTTATGGCTACACCTTC.

Of note for this clone: At one of its ends the junction is not consistent with the germline gene, which may arise from a read error. The V call is TRBV27, the J call TRBJ2-5, with D unresolved. Germline-derived CDR1 and CDR2 are MNHEY and SMNVEV (reference sequence). There are 9 residues in the CDR3. In DNA form, the CDR3 reads TGTGCCAGCAGTTTATATAGGGACTTC. Translation gives CASSLYRDF.

This clone was seen just once. This chain uses TRBV7-9 with TRBJ2-2; 10 positions match TRBD2. The germline gives CDR1 SEHNR, CDR2 FQNEAQ (reference sequence). The CDR3 totals 17 residues. V dropped 7 bases and J dropped 5; count of bases not matched to a gene: 13. CDR3 in amino acids: CASNYLPAGGRTGELFF. The CDR3 DNA reads TGTGCCAGCAACTATCTCCCAGCGGGAGGGCGGACCGGGGAGCTGTTTTTT.

The chain couples TRBV11-2 to TRBJ1-3; no reliable D call. Deletions cut 1 base from V and 0 bases from J, with 10 bases between. There are 16 residues in the CDR3. In germline, CDR1 is SGHAT, CDR2 FQNNGV. CDR3 amino acids: CASSLGGRISGNTIYF. The CDR3 DNA sequence: TGTGCCAGCAGCTTAGGAGGACGGATCTCTGGAAACACCATATATTTT.

J is TRBJ2-7 and V is TRBV10-3; 11 nucleotides agree with TRBD1. The V gene's germline CDR1 is ENHRY and CDR2 SYGVKD. This CDR3 comprises 14 residues. Trimming removed 6 bases from V and 5 bases from J; junction bases left unmatched: 6. The CDR3 DNA reads TGTGCCATCAGCCTCGGACAGGGGGCCCACGAGCAGTACTTC. Its protein product is CAISLGQGAHEQYF.

The genes are TRBV28 and TRBJ2-4, with D possibly being TRBD2 (7 bases). Deletions cut 5 bases from V and 3 bases from J, with 23 bases between. Germline CDR1 MDHEN, CDR2 SYDVKM. The CDR3 contains 18 residues. The CDR3 is CASSGPRGRGGGKNIQYF. The CDR3 DNA sequence: TGTGCCAGCAGTGGTCCCCGGGGGCGAGGCGGGGGCAAAAACATTCAGTACTTC.

J is TRBJ1-1 and V is TRBV29-1; maybe TRBD1 (6 bases). The CDR3 spans 13 residues. CDR1 and CDR2 (germline): SQVTM, ANQGSEA. V lost 2 bases and J 6 bases, leaving 13 bases between the germline ends. In DNA, the CDR3 is TGCAGCGTTGAAAATAGGGGACAATCTGAAGCTTTCTTT. Protein product: CSVENRGQSEAFF.